This T cell receptor beta chain was identified in a study of cytomegalovirus exposure and HLA in healthy donors. About the research overall: Early released data had tens of millions of unique TCRs, all coming from HLA-typed donors. Study-wide points: Associated with cytomegalovirus, according to the listing, were approximately 160 TCR beta chains. Likely technical artifact: a cluster of highly shared sequence variants. Among the most significant clusters, several appeared linked to common viral pathogens in a later analysis.

The germline V gene encodes CDR1 MGHRA and CDR2 YSYEKL. The CDR3 runs to 12 residues. Trimming took 3 bases from V and 8 from J, leaving 10 bases between them. It was with 60 Vbeta and 13 Jbeta primers that the PCR ran. Measured with immunoSEQ multiplex PCR; TCRdb has only the in-frame clones, and not every one. The sample lists approximately 80,000 clones; approximately 74% were seen once. This clone was found a few times. Its antigen is as yet unknown. Sequencing was carried out using PBMCs. V and J are TRBV4-1 and TRBJ1-2; D is ambiguous. This receptor was identified in a young man in good health and CMV-seropositive. CDR3 region: CASSQGGDGYTF. As DNA, the CDR3 is TGCGCCAGCAGCCAGGGAGGCGACGGCTACACCTTC.